The 29 T cell receptor beta chains below were found in one sample sequenced in a study of graft-versus-host responses after intestinal transplantation. Using immunoSEQ multiplex PCR, the repertoire was profiled, and TCRdb retains in-frame clones only, with some absent. The data contain 50,000 to 75,000 clones, 90% to 95% of them seen just once; the ten biggest clones take up about 0.38%. These TCRs are of unknown antigen specificity. Sample: unstimulated CD4+ T cells sorted from spleen or lymph node cells, taken before transplant. Every receptor here comes from a human donor who was the organ donor for an intestinal transplant.

This clone was recorded only once. The chain has TRBV27 and TRBJ2-7; D perhaps matches TRBD1 (6 bases). V lost 3 bases, J lost 3 bases, and 12 bases lay in between. The CDR3 length is 14 residues. Germline loops: CDR1 MNHEY, CDR2 SMNVEV (reference sequence). The chain's CDR3 is CASSFTGQLYEQYF. In nucleotides, the CDR3 is TGTGCCAGCAGTTTTACCGGACAGCTCTACGAGCAGTACTTC.

This clone was observed a single time. The V gene is TRBV4-2, the J gene TRBJ2-2, with 8 bases aligning to TRBD1. Germline V gives CDR1 LGHNA, CDR2 YNFKEQ. The CDR3 is made up of 21 amino acids. V was clipped by 4 bases and J by 3 bases; unmatched bases: 22. The CDR3: CASSLLFGGRGHARDTGELFF. DNA for the CDR3: TGTGCCAGCAGCCTTCTCTTTGGAGGCAGGGGGCATGCGAGGGACACCGGGGAGCTGTTTTTT.

CDR3 in DNA: TGCAGCGTTGGGGGACTCACCTATGGCTACACCTTC. Protein: CSVGGLTYGYTF. The V call is TRBV29-1, the J call TRBJ1-2; D may be TRBD1 (5 bases). Trimming took 4 bases from V and 4 from J, leaving 10 bases between them. The CDR3 runs 12 residues. The germline V gene encodes CDR1 SQVTM and CDR2 ANQGSEA.

This chain connects TRBV7-2 to TRBJ2-3; D gene uncertain. The CDR3 contains 16 residues. Looked up from germline, CDR1 is SGHTA and CDR2 is FQGNSA. V was trimmed by 5 bases and J by 1 base, leaving 16 bases between them. The CDR3 region is CASSRTPGGGTDTQYF. In nucleotides, the CDR3 is TGTGCCAGCAGCCGAACTCCCGGTGGGGGCACAGATACGCAGTATTTT.

V and J are TRBV5-8 and TRBJ2-1, with D perhaps being TRBD1 or TRBD2 (5 bases each). The CDR3 sequence is 15 residues long. V was pared by 4 bases and J by 7 bases, with 18 bases between. CDR1 is SGHTS, CDR2 YDEGEE, per germline. CDR3 DNA sequence: TGTGCCAGCAGCCTCACCCGTGTGGGACGGAATGAGCAGTTCTTC. It is translated as CASSLTRVGRNEQFF.

As concerns this clone: The same CDR3 is also encoded by other DNA sequences in this sample. The chain is built from TRBV30 and TRBJ1-2; D is perhaps TRBD1 (5 bases). Germline assignment: CDR1 GTSNPN and CDR2 SVGIG (reference sequence). The CDR3 loop spans 14 amino acids. V was shortened by 3 bases and J by 5 bases, with 16 bases between the two germline ends. CDR3 in amino acids: CAWRPSWTHYGYTF. The CDR3 nucleotides read TGTGCCTGGAGACCGAGCTGGACACATTATGGCTACACCTTC.

The chain carries TRBV6-6 and TRBJ1-1, with 7 bases lining up with TRBD1. CDR1 is MNHNY and CDR2 is SVGAGI in the germline V gene (reference sequence). After removal of 4 bases from V and 7 bases from J, the junction contained 9 bases not matched to a gene. The CDR3 has 14 residues. The CDR3 nucleotides are TGTGCCAGCAGTTTCGGGACCCACAGGGGTGAAGCTTTCTTT. Its protein product is CASSFGTHRGEAFF.

The chain is built from TRBV9 and TRBJ2-3; TRBD2 aligns across 8 bases. Germline CDR1 SGDLS, CDR2 YYNGEE. After removal of 3 bases from V and 1 base from J, the junction contained 4 bases not matched to a gene. The CDR3 length is 15 residues. CDR3 coding DNA: TGTGCCAGCAGCGCACTAGCGGAAGGCACAGATACGCAGTATTTT. This codes for CASSALAEGTDTQYF.

The chain uses TRBV7-6 and TRBJ2-3; 12 positions agree with TRBD2. V lost 5 bases and J lost 5; bases outside the gene matches: 8. The CDR3 has 16 amino acids. Germline assignment: CDR1 SGHVS and CDR2 FNYEAQ. CDR3: CASSPRLAGAIDTQYF. CDR3 coding DNA: TGTGCCAGCAGCCCTCGACTAGCGGGGGCGATAGATACGCAGTATTTT.

The rearrangement uses TRBV5-4 and TRBJ2-2; 9 nucleotides agree with TRBD2. The germline V gene encodes CDR1 SGHNT and CDR2 YYREEE (reference sequence). The CDR3 has 16 residues. Unmatched junction bases numbered 10, after V lost 4 bases and J lost 6 bases. The CDR3 DNA reads TGTGCCAGCAGCCTCCTAGCGGGGTTGGGGCCCGGGGAGCTGTTTTTT. This translates into CASSLLAGLGPGELFF. Looking up the rest from reference TRBV5-4 and TRBJ2-2 gives the full variable domain: ETGVTQSPTHLIKTRGQQVTLRCSSQSGHNTVSWYQQALGQGPQFIFQYYREEENGRGNFPPRFSGLQFPNYSSELNVNALELDDSALYLCASSLLAGLGPGELFFGEGSRLTVL.

The chain uses TRBV7-9 and TRBJ1-4; D is possibly TRBD1 (5 bases). The CDR3 loop spans 15 amino acids. V lost 6 bases to trimming and J lost 3 bases, with 14 bases between them. Germline-derived CDR1 and CDR2 are SEHNR and FQNEAQ (reference sequence). CDR3 nucleotides: TGTGCCAGCAGACCGGGACGGTTGTCTAATGAAAAACTGTTTTTT. Translation gives CASRPGRLSNEKLFF.

J is TRBJ1-6 and V is TRBV27; possible D gene TRBD1, 6 bases. The CDR3 runs 13 residues. CDR1 is MNHEY and CDR2 is SMNVEV in the germline V gene (reference sequence). V lost 8 bases and J 4 bases, leaving 9 bases between the germline ends. The CDR3 is CASAGQYNSPLHF. CDR3 in DNA: TGTGCCAGCGCGGGACAATATAATTCACCCCTCCACTTT.

The rearrangement links TRBV6-1 to TRBJ1-6; perhaps TRBD1 as D (6 bases). V was trimmed by 7 bases and J by 5 bases, leaving 12 bases between them. Germline V CDR1 and CDR2: MNHNS, SASEGT. The CDR3 covers 14 residues. The CDR3 DNA is TGTGCCAGCATGAGGGACAATAATAATTCACCCCTCCACTTT. Translated, it gives CASMRDNNNSPLHF.

This clone has a single count. V usage is TRBV6-4 and J usage is TRBJ2-1; 8 bases line up with TRBD1. The trim removed 7 bases at V and 0 bases at J, leaving 5 bases unmatched. CDR3 length equals 15 residues. Germline CDR1 MRHNA, CDR2 SNTAGT. The CDR3 DNA sequence: TGTGCCAGCATCGGTACAGGGGGCTCCTACAATGAGCAGTTCTTC. As protein: CASIGTGGSYNEQFF.

V is TRBV5-5 and J is TRBJ1-1, with D tentatively TRBD1 (5 bases). Trimming shortened V by 0 bases and J by 8 bases, and 14 bases separated the two germline ends. Germline assignment: CDR1 SGHKS and CDR2 YYEKEE (reference sequence). This CDR3 comprises 14 residues. The chain's CDR3 is CASSLAWVRVEAFF. CDR3 bases: TGTGCCAGCAGCTTGGCTTGGGTCAGGGTAGAAGCTTTCTTT.

The rearrangement joins TRBV10-3 to TRBJ2-1, with 10 bases identical to TRBD2. Trimming took 8 bases from V and 4 from J; bases not matched to a gene: 8. There are 15 residues in the CDR3. Germline V gives CDR1 ENHRY, CDR2 SYGVKD. This CDR3 is CAIGASGGTYNEQFF. The DNA for the CDR3 is TGTGCCATCGGGGCTAGCGGGGGTACTTACAATGAGCAGTTCTTC.

DNA for the CDR3: TGTGCCAGCCGAGGCTATGGGGAGCTGTTTTTT. Translating it yields CASRGYGELFF. The chain carries TRBV27 and TRBJ2-2; no firm D call. CDR1 and CDR2 (germline): MNHEY, SMNVEV (reference sequence). The CDR3 has 11 amino acids. V lost 8 bases to trimming and J lost 8 bases, with 9 bases between them.

V gene TRBV5-1 combines with J gene TRBJ2-7, with no clear D. Germline loops: CDR1 SGHRS, CDR2 YFSETQ. The CDR3 sequence is 13 residues long. V was shortened by 0 bases and J by 0 bases, with 4 bases between the two germline ends. The CDR3 loop is CASSLGNSYEQYF. CDR3 DNA sequence: TGCGCCAGCAGCTTGGGGAACTCCTACGAGCAGTACTTC.

The chain carries TRBV5-1 and TRBJ2-5, with 10 positions matching TRBD2. Looked up from germline, CDR1 is SGHRS and CDR2 is YFSETQ. The J segment lost 5 bases and the V segment lost 0 bases, leaving 7 bases of the junction unmatched. The CDR3 runs to 16 residues. As DNA, the CDR3 is TGCGCCAGCAGCTTGGCCCCAGCGGGGGGGCGGGAGACCCAGTACTTC. It is translated as CASSLAPAGGRETQYF.

The V and J genes are TRBV7-9 and TRBJ2-3; TRBD2 matches 10 bases. This CDR3 spans 17 amino acids. The V segment lost 5 bases and the J segment 2 bases; nucleotides outside the gene matches: 10. Germline CDR1 and CDR2: SEHNR and FQNEAQ (reference sequence). CDR3 sequence reads: CASSPGVAGGFTDTQYF. CDR3 bases: TGTGCCAGCAGCCCCGGAGTAGCGGGGGGCTTCACAGATACGCAGTATTTT.

The V and J genes are TRBV15 and TRBJ2-1; 7 bases map to TRBD2. The CDR3 spans 15 residues. Germline lookup yields CDR1 LNHNV and CDR2 YYDKDF (reference sequence). V gave up 0 bases and J gave up 7 bases; unmatched junction bases: 6. CDR3 in amino acids: CATSRDQRTSNEQFF. In DNA, the CDR3 is TGTGCCACCAGCAGAGATCAGCGGACTAGTAATGAGCAGTTCTTC.

The chain carries TRBV18 and TRBJ1-2; D uncertain. Germline-derived CDR1 and CDR2 are KGHSH and LQKENI. The CDR3 has 15 residues. Trimming stripped 2 bases from V and 2 bases from J, with 12 bases between. CDR3 in DNA: TGTGCCAGCTCACCAGTCCCCGAGTCCAACTATGGCTACACCTTC. Protein: CASSPVPESNYGYTF.

This chain joins TRBV15 and TRBJ2-5; the D gene is possibly TRBD2 (6 bases). This CDR3 contains 16 residues. V was cut by 0 bases and J by 3 bases, with 14 bases left in between. Germline loops: CDR1 LNHNV, CDR2 YYDKDF (reference sequence). For the CDR3, the DNA is TGTGCCACCAGCAGAGAAAAGACTAGTGGGGAAGAGACCCAGTACTTC. Its translation: CATSREKTSGEETQYF.

The chain recombines TRBV7-3 with TRBJ2-5, with a possible D match to TRBD2 (5 bases). Germline lookup yields CDR1 SGHTA and CDR2 FQGTGA. This CDR3 comprises 14 residues. V lost 2 bases and J lost 5, with 12 bases in between. This chain's CDR3 is CASSLGGLGETQYF. The CDR3 nucleotides are TGTGCCAGCAGCTTAGGAGGTCTAGGGGAGACCCAGTACTTC.

This chain links TRBV4-2 with TRBJ2-7, with 9 positions matching TRBD2. Germline CDR1 and CDR2: LGHNA and YNFKEQ. There are 15 residues in the CDR3. The junction had 8 bases not matched to a gene; V was cut back by 4 bases and J by 4 bases. This CDR3 reads CASSRSGGPLYEQYF. As DNA, the CDR3 is TGTGCCAGCAGCCGAAGCGGGGGGCCGCTTTACGAGCAGTACTTC.

J is TRBJ2-5 and V is TRBV7-9, with 11 bases aligning to TRBD2. Germline lookup yields CDR1 SEHNR and CDR2 FQNEAQ (reference sequence). CDR3 length equals 15 residues. V lost 1 base and J lost 5; bases outside the gene matches: 3. CDR3 loop: CASSLVAGGPETQYF. Here the CDR3 DNA reads TGTGCCAGCAGCTTAGTAGCGGGGGGGCCGGAGACCCAGTACTTC.

The V gene is TRBV10-3, the J gene TRBJ1-1; weak D call: TRBD1 (5 bases). The germline CDR1 and CDR2 sequences are ENHRY and SYGVKD. The CDR3 runs 13 residues. V lost 4 bases, J lost 5 bases, and 11 bases lay in between. The CDR3 bases are TGTGCCATCAGTGCAGGGTTAAGGACTGAAGCTTTCTTT. Its protein product is CAISAGLRTEAFF.

This sequence joins TRBV6-5 and TRBJ1-5, with 7 nucleotides matching TRBD1. This CDR3 has 14 residues. The V and J ends lost 0 bases and 4 bases, in that order; junction bases with no gene match: 0. Germline V gives CDR1 MNHEY, CDR2 SVGAGI. CDR3: CASSYSTGNQPQHF. CDR3 coding DNA: TGTGCCAGCAGTTACTCGACAGGGAATCAGCCCCAGCATTTT.

The chain joins TRBV5-1 to TRBJ1-6; the D is unclear. V was shortened by 2 bases and J by 6 bases, with 3 bases between the two germline ends. The CDR3 sequence is 12 residues long. Germline CDR1 SGHRS, CDR2 YFSETQ. The CDR3: CASSFFNSPLHF. In nucleotides, the CDR3 is TGCGCCAGCAGCTTTTTTAATTCACCCCTCCACTTT.